The source of this T cell receptor beta chain is a study of blood T cell repertoires in COVID-19. This clone was detected once. Sequenced by immunoSEQ multiplex PCR; TCRdb stores in-frame clones only, minus some. The sample yields approximately 140,000 clones, approximately 80% seen once. The receptor was isolated from a human donor in a cohort sampled during active COVID-19. Material: peripheral blood.

CDR3 bases: TGTGCCAGCAGGGGACAGCCGAACACCGGGGAGCTGTTTTTT. Translated: CASRGQPNTGELFF. The chain couples TRBV6-5 to TRBJ2-2; 7 positions agree with TRBD1. V gave up 6 bases and J gave up 0 bases; unmatched junction bases: 1. Germline CDR1 reads MNHEY; CDR2 reads SVGAGI. The CDR3 consists of 14 residues.